Only a few counts were recorded for the clone carrying this T cell receptor (beta chain). The antigen remains unidentified. All of the isolated RNA was reverse transcribed, so expressed TCRB transcripts were sequenced. Repertoires were generated with immunoSEQ multiplex PCR, while TCRdb's copy carries only in-frame clones and drops some. This table has roughly 150,000 clones, around 9% appearing once. The data stem from a study of beta chain features in type 1 diabetes. The study, taken as a whole, reports: There were fewer insertions and more deletions at the VDJ junctions of type 1 diabetes patients. Across all four CD4+ subsets, people with type 1 diabetes showed modestly shorter TCRB CDR3s.

Germline values: CDR1 GTSNPN, CDR2 SVGIG (reference sequence). CDR3 size: 15 residues. V dropped 3 bases and J dropped 1 base, with 15 bases sitting between them. Based on CD45RO/CCR7/CD25/CD127/CD95/CD27, CD4+ regulatory, stem cell-like memory, naive and central memory cells were sorted. The V and J genes are TRBV30 and TRBJ1-1; the D gene is possibly TRBD1 (6 bases). The clonotype was recovered from a woman between 25 and 40 years old with type 1 diabetes. Sequenced sample: central memory CD4+ T cells from blood. CDR3 amino acids: CAWSSTGRGNTEAFF. CDR3 nucleotides: TGTGCCTGGAGCTCGACAGGACGAGGGAACACTGAAGCTTTCTTT.